These T cell receptor beta chains were read from a single sample in a study of identical twins. TCRdb processed the 5' RACE reads anew with MiXCR; each CDR3 protein has one entry. The table lists 1.5 million to 2 million distinct CDR3 sequences, roughly a third of them singletons, with about 0.25% in the top ten. The sample comprised cord blood. Receptors were obtained from a newborn girl in good health. Each CDR3 is given with its conserved first and last residue. The D gene is left open where the match is weak. The size of a clone is reported for some rows only, either as once, few or many, or as a class for expanded clones.

D gene	clone size	J gene	V gene	CDR3 DNA	CDR3 protein
TRBD2	few	TRBJ2-7	TRBV4-2	TGTGCCAGCAGCCAAGACTTGACTAGCGGATACAATGAGCAGTACTTC	CASSQDLTSGYNEQYF
TRBD2	NA	TRBJ2-3	TRBV4-1	TGCGCCAGCAGCCGCCCGACTAGCTCCGATACGCTGTATTTT	CASSRPTSSDTLYF
NA	few	TRBJ1-6	TRBV4-2	TGTGCCAGCAGCCAAGATGCCGGTACCGGGAATTCACCCCTCCACTTT	CASSQDAGTGNSPLHF
NA	NA	TRBJ2-3	TRBV2	TGTGCCAGCAGTGAGAGGGAATTGAGTACGCAGTATTTT	CASSERELSTQYF
NA	NA	TRBJ2-5	TRBV5-6	TGTGCCAGCAGCTTGAATGTCCACGGGAGAGGGATCAATGAGCAGTACTTC	CASSLNVHGRGINEQYF
NA	NA	TRBJ2-1	TRBV2	TGTGCCAGCAGTGAGGCGGGGCCCCTCTACAATGAGCAGTTCTTC	CASSEAGPLYNEQFF
TRBD1	many	TRBJ1-1	TRBV5-1	TGTGCCAGCAGCTTAGGGACAGGGGGCACTGAAGCTTTCTTT	CASSLGTGGTEAFF
NA	few	TRBJ1-1	TRBV5-1	TGCGCCAGCAGCTTGGTGACCCGGGGGGCCGGGAACACTGAAGCTTTCTTT	CASSLVTRGAGNTEAFF
NA	once	TRBJ2-1	TRBV6-6	TGTGCCAGCAGTCGCTCAGTGGGCAACAACAATGAGCAGTTCTTC	CASSRSVGNNNEQFF
TRBD2	NA	TRBJ2-6	TRBV6-1	TGTGCCAGCAGTCGTCGGACTAGTAAGGCTGGGGCCAACGTCCTGACTTTC	CASSRRTSKAGANVLTF
NA	NA	TRBJ1-1	TRBV15	TGTGCCACCAGCAGAGTAGTGGAGCCGAACACTGAAGCTTTCTTT	CATSRVVEPNTEAFF
NA	NA	TRBJ2-2	TRBV20-1	TGCAGTGCTAGAAGTCGGCGGGAAATCGCCACCGGGGAGCTGTTTTTT	CSARSRREIATGELFF
NA	many	TRBJ2-3	TRBV29-1	TGCAGCGTTGAATTTTGGTATCAGCGGCCTAGCACAGATACGCAGTATTTT	CSVEFWYQRPSTDTQYF
NA	NA	TRBJ1-1	TRBV9	TGTGCCAGCGGCCCCCGTGTCGGACAGCTTCACACTGAAGCTTTCTTT	CASGPRVGQLHTEAFF
NA	few	TRBJ2-3	TRBV5-1	TGCGCCAGCAGCACCCGCTCGAGGACCCCCTGGGAGAATACGCAGTATTTT	CASSTRSRTPWENTQYF
TRBD1	NA	TRBJ1-5	TRBV3-1	TGTGCCAGCAGCCCCGGGACAGGTAATATAGAGTATCAGCCCCAGCATTTT	CASSPGTGNIEYQPQHF
TRBD1	NA	TRBJ1-5	TRBV20-1	TGCAGTGCTAGCCGACAGGGGGATCAGCCCCAGCATTTT	CSASRQGDQPQHF
NA	NA	TRBJ1-1	TRBV29-1	TGCAGCGTCCTTCCTACGTGGGGCACTGAAGCTTTCTTT	CSVLPTWGTEAFF
TRBD2	NA	TRBJ2-5	TRBV7-8	TGTGCCAGCAGCTTAAAGCGGGGTCTTGAGGTTCAAGAGACCCAGTACTTC	CASSLKRGLEVQETQYF
TRBD1	NA	TRBJ1-1	TRBV6-1	TGTGCCAGCAGTGAAAGGGACAGCCACCCAACGAACACTGAAGCTTTCTTT	CASSERDSHPTNTEAFF
NA	NA	TRBJ1-2	TRBV20-1	TGCAGTGCTAGGGATCAGGCTCACTATGGCTACACCTTC	CSARDQAHYGYTF
TRBD2	few	TRBJ2-7	TRBV2	TGTGCCAGCAGCCGCACTAGCGGGAGGTTAAGGAGCTCCTACGAGCAGTACTTC	CASSRTSGRLRSSYEQYF
NA	NA	TRBJ2-7	TRBV12-3/TRBV12-4	TGTGCCAGCAGTTTTCCCGGGTACCACGAGCAGTACTTC	CASSFPGYHEQYF
NA	few	TRBJ2-5	TRBV6-5	TGTGCCAGCAGTTACCAGTACTTC	CASSYQYF
TRBD1	NA	TRBJ1-4	TRBV7-2	TGTGCCAGCAGCATACGGACAGGTGAAAAACTGTTTTTT	CASSIRTGEKLFF
NA	NA	TRBJ2-5	TRBV27	TGTGCCAGCAGTCCCCAGGCCGGGCAGACCCAGTACTTC	CASSPQAGQTQYF
NA	NA	TRBJ1-5	TRBV29-1	TGCAGCGTCCAAAAAGGGAGTGATCAGCCCCAGCATTTT	CSVQKGSDQPQHF
TRBD1	few	TRBJ2-6	TRBV25-1	TGTGCCAGCAGTGACCCCCTCGGACAGGGACGTGGGGCCAACGTCCTGACTTTC	CASSDPLGQGRGANVLTF
NA	NA	TRBJ1-5	TRBV30	TGTGCCTGGAACTTACAAGGGAATCAGCCCCAGCATTTT	CAWNLQGNQPQHF
TRBD2	few	TRBJ2-1	TRBV5-1	TGCGCCAGCAGCCCTTTGGCCACGACTAGCGGTAATGAGCAGTTCTTC	CASSPLATTSGNEQFF
TRBD1	once	TRBJ1-1	TRBV13	TGTGCCAGCAGCTACCTTTCGCGGACAGGGGACACTGAAGCTTTCTTT	CASSYLSRTGDTEAFF
NA	NA	TRBJ1-1	TRBV6-5	TGTGCCAGCAGTTTGGGCATGCCCATGAACACTGAAGCTTTCTTT	CASSLGMPMNTEAFF
NA	NA	TRBJ2-1	TRBV7-9	TGTGCCAGCAGCTTAGTACGGACTGAGCAGTTCTTC	CASSLVRTEQFF
TRBD1	many	TRBJ1-2	TRBV27	TGTGCCAGCAGTTTTGGGACAGGGGTAGGCTACACCTTC	CASSFGTGVGYTF
TRBD1	few	TRBJ2-3	TRBV29-1	TGCAGCGTTGAAGATTGGGGGCAGGGGGCAGTGGCCGTCGGCGCAGATACGCAGTATTTT	CSVEDWGQGAVAVGADTQYF
TRBD1	NA	TRBJ2-1	TRBV6-1	TGTGCCAGCAGCCTGTTGGTGACAGGGGGAAATGAGCAGTTCTTC	CASSLLVTGGNEQFF
TRBD2	NA	TRBJ2-5	TRBV20-1	TGCAGTGCTAGAGACCTAACTAGCGGTGAGCAGTACTTC	CSARDLTSGEQYF
TRBD1	NA	TRBJ2-5	TRBV5-1	TGCGCCAGCGGTGTAGGGACAGCTAAAGAGACCCAGTACTTC	CASGVGTAKETQYF
NA	NA	TRBJ1-4	TRBV10-3	TGTGCCATCAGTGAGTCGCAGGCCAAACATGAAAAACTGTTTTTT	CAISESQAKHEKLFF
NA	many	TRBJ2-7	TRBV2	TGTGCCAGCAGTGGGGTCCTAGCGCGAGATTACGAGCAGTACTTC	CASSGVLARDYEQYF
NA	few	TRBJ2-5	TRBV27	TGTGCCAGCAGTTTATCCCCGACAGGTATACAAGAGACCCAGTACTTC	CASSLSPTGIQETQYF
TRBD1	NA	TRBJ1-2	TRBV9	TGTGCCAGCAGCGTAGACGCCAGGGGGTTGGCTAACTATGGCTACACCTTC	CASSVDARGLANYGYTF
NA	NA	TRBJ2-2	TRBV7-2	TGTGCCAGCAGCTTAGACTTTAGGGCCGGGGAGCTGTTTTTT	CASSLDFRAGELFF
NA	many	TRBJ2-5	TRBV24-1	TGTGCCACCAGTGATTTGGGAGAGACCCAGTACTTC	CATSDLGETQYF
TRBD2	few	TRBJ2-7	TRBV2	TGTGCCAGCAGTGACCAGACTAGCGGGAGGACTGTTGGGCAGTACTTC	CASSDQTSGRTVGQYF
TRBD2	few	TRBJ2-3	TRBV6-6	TGTGCCAGCAGTTACTCGGGGACTAGGTGGGACACAGATACGCAGTATTTT	CASSYSGTRWDTDTQYF
NA	once	TRBJ2-7	TRBV7-2	TGTGCCAGCACCAGGGACTCCTTTTACAATGAGCAGTACTTC	CASTRDSFYNEQYF
NA	few	TRBJ1-2	TRBV11-2	TGTGCCAGCAGCCGGGCCGGGACGGCATATGGCTACACCTTC	CASSRAGTAYGYTF
TRBD1	NA	TRBJ2-5	TRBV7-7	TGTGCCAGCAGCAGAAATGGACAGGGCCAAGAGACCCAGTACTTC	CASSRNGQGQETQYF
TRBD2	many	TRBJ2-1	TRBV20-1	TGCAGTGCTACCCAGCGGGAGATCCCCTACAATGAGCAGTTCTTC	CSATQREIPYNEQFF